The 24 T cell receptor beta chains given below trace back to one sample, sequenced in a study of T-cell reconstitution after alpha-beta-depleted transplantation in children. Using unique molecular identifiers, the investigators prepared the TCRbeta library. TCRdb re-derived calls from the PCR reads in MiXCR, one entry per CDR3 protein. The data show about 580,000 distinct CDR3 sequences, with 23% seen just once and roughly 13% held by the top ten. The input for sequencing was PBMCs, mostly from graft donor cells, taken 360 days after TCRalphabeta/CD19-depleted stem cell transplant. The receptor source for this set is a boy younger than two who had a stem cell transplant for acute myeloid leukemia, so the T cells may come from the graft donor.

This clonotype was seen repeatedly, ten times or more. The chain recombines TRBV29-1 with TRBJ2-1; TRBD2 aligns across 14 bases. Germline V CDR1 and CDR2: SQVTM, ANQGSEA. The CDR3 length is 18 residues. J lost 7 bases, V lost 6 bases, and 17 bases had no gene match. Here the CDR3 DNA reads TGCAGCGTAGGCCTCTTCCCGGGACTAGCGGGGGCGGGGAATGAGCAGTTCTTC. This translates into CSVGLFPGLAGAGNEQFF.

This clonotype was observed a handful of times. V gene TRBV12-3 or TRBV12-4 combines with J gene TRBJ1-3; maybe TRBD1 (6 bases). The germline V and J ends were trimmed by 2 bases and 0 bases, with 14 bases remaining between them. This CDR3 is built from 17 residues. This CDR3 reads CASSLRDTLSSGNTIYF. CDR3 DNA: TGTGCCAGCAGTTTAAGGGACACACTGAGCTCTGGAAACACCATATATTTT.

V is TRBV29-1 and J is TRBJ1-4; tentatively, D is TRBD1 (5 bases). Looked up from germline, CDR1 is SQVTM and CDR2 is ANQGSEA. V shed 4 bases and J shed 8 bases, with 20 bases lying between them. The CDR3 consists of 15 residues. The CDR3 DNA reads TGCAGCGTTGTAAGGTCAGGGACGGCAGGGGAAAAACTGTTTTTT. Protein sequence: CSVVRSGTAGEKLFF. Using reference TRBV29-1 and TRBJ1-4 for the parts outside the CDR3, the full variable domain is SAVISQKPSRDICQRGTSLTIQCQVDSQVTMMFWYRQQPGQSLTLIATANQGSEATYESGFVIDKFPISRPNLTFSTLTVSNMSPEDSSIYLCSVVRSGTAGEKLFFGSGTQLSVL.

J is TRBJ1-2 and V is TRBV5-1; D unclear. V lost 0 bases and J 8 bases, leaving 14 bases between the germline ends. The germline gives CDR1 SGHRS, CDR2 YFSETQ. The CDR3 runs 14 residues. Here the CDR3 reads CASSLGDNYQGYTF. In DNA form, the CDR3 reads TGCGCCAGCAGCTTGGGTGACAACTATCAAGGCTACACCTTC.

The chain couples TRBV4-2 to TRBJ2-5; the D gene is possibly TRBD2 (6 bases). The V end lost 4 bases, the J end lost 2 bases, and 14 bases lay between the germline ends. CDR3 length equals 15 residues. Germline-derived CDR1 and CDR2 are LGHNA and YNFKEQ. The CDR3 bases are TGTGCCAGCAGCCTCTCGGGGGAGCTACAAGAGACCCAGTACTTC. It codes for CASSLSGELQETQYF.

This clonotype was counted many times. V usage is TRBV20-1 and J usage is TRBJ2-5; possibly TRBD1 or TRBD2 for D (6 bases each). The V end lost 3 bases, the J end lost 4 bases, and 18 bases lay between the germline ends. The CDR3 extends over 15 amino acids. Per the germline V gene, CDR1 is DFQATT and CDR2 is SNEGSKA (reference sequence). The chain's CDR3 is CSASKSGAPPETQYF. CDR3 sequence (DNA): TGCAGTGCTAGCAAATCGGGGGCCCCTCCAGAGACCCAGTACTTC.

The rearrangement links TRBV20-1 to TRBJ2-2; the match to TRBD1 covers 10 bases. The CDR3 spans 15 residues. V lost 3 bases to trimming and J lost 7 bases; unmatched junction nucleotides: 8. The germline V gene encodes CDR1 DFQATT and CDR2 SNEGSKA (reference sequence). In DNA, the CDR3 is TGCAGTGCTAGGGTTCGGACAGGGGGGAACGGGGAGCTGTTTTTT. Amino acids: CSARVRTGGNGELFF.

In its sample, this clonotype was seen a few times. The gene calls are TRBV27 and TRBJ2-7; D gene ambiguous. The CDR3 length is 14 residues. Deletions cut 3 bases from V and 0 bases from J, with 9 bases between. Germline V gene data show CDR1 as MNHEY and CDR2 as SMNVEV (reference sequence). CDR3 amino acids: CASSLAADSYEQYF. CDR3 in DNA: TGTGCCAGCAGTTTGGCGGCGGACTCCTACGAGCAGTACTTC.

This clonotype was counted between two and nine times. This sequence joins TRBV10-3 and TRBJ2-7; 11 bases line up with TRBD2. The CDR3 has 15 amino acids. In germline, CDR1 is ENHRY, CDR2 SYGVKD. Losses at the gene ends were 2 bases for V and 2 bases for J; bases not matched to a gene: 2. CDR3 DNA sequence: TGTGCCATCAGTGAGGGGACTAGCGGCCCCTACGAGCAGTACTTC. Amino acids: CAISEGTSGPYEQYF.

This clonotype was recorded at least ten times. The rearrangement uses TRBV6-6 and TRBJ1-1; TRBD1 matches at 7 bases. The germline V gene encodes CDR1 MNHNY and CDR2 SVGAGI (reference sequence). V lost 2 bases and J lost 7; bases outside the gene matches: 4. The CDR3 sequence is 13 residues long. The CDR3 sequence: CASSYGQVREAFF. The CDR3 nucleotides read TGTGCCAGCAGTTACGGACAGGTCCGTGAAGCTTTCTTT.

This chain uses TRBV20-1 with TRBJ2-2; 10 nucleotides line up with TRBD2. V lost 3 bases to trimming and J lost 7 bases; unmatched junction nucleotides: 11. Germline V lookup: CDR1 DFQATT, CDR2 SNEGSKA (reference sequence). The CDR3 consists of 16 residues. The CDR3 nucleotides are TGCAGTGCTAGTCTGGAGCGGGGGGGCCAGATCGGGGAGCTGTTTTTT. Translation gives CSASLERGGQIGELFF.

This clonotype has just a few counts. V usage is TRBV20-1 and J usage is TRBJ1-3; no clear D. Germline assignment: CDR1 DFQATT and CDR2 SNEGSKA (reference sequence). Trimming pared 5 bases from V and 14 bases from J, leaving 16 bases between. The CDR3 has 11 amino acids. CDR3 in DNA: TGCAGTGCTGCAGGCACTAGTAAAGTATATTTT. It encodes CSAAGTSKVYF.

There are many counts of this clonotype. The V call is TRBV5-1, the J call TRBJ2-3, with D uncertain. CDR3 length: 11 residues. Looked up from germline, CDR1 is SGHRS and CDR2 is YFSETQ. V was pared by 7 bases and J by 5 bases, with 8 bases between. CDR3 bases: TGCGCCAGCCGGTGGGGAGATACGCAGTATTTT. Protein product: CASRWGDTQYF.

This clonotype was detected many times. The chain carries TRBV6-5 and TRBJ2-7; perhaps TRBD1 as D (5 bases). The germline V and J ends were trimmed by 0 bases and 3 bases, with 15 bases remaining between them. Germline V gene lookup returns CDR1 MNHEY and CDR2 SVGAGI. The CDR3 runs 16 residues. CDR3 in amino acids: CASSYSDSQAFYEQYF. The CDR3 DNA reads TGTGCCAGCAGTTACTCTGACAGTCAAGCCTTCTACGAGCAGTACTTC.

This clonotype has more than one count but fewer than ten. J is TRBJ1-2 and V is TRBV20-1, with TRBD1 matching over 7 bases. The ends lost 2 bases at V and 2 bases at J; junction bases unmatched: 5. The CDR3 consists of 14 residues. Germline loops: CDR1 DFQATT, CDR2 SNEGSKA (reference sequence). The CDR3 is CSARLDRVNYGYTF. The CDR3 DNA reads TGCAGTGCTAGACTCGACAGGGTCAACTATGGCTACACCTTC.

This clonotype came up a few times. The CDR3 nucleotides are TGTGCCAGTAGTATAGGGCAGCCTCTCTATGGCTACACCTTC. This translates into CASSIGQPLYGYTF. The chain employs TRBV19 and TRBJ1-2, with no clear D. The V and J ends lost 1 base and 4 bases respectively, with 10 bases between them. Germline values: CDR1 LNHDA, CDR2 SQIVND (reference sequence). CDR3 length: 14 residues.

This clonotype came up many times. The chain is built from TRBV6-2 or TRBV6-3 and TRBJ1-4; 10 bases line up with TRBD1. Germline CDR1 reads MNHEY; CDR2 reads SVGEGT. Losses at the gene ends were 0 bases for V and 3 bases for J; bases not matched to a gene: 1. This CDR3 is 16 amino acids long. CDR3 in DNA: TGTGCCAGCAGTTACTCCGGGACAGGGGCTAATGAAAAACTGTTTTTT. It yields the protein CASSYSGTGANEKLFF.

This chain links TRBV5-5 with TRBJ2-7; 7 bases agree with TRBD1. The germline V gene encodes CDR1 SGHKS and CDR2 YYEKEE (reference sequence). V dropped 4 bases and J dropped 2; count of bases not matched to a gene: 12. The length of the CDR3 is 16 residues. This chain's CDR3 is CASSADSGTETYEQYF. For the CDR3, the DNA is TGTGCCAGCAGCGCTGACTCCGGGACAGAGACCTACGAGCAGTACTTC.

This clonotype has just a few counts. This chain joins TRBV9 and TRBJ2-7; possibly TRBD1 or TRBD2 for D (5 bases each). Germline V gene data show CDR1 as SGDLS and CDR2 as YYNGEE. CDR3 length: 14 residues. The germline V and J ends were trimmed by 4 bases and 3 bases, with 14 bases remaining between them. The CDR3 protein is CASSPGAGHYEQYF. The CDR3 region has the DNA TGTGCCAGCAGCCCCGGGGCCGGTCACTACGAGCAGTACTTC.

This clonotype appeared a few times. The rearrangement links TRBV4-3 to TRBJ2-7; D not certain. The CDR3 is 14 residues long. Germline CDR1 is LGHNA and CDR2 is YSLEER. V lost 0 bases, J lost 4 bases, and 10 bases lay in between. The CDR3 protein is CASSQDGPDYEQYF. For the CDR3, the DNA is TGCGCCAGCAGCCAAGATGGCCCAGATTACGAGCAGTACTTC.

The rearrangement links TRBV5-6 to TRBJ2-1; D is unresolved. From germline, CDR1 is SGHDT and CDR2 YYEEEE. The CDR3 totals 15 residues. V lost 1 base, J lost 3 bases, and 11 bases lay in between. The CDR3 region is CASSLSQTRYNEQFF. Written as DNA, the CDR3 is TGTGCCAGCAGCTTGAGCCAGACCCGCTACAATGAGCAGTTCTTC.

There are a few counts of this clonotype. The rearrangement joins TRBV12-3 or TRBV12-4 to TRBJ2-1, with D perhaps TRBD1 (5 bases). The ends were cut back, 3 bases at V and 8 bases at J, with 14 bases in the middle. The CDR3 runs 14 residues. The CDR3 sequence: CASSLLGAGDEQFF. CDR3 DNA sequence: TGTGCCAGCAGTTTGTTAGGGGCCGGTGATGAGCAGTTCTTC.

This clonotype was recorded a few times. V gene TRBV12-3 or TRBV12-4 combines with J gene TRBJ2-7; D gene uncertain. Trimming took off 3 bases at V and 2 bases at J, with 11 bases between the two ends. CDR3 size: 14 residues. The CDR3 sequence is CASSLSQFTYEQYF. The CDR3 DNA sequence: TGTGCCAGCAGTTTGTCCCAGTTCACCTACGAGCAGTACTTC.

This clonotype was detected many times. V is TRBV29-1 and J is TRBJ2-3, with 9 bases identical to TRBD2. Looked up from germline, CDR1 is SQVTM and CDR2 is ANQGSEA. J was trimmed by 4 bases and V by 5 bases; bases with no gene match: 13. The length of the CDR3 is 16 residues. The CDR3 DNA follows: TGCAGCGTTTGTTGGCAGTATAGCGGGGGACCAGATACGCAGTATTTT. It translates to CSVCWQYSGGPDTQYF.